These 7 T cell receptor beta chains share one sample of origin, sequenced in a study of shared clonotypes between healthy human individuals. Profiled with immunoSEQ multiplex PCR; TCRdb holds only in-frame clones, not every one. Among fewer than 2.5 million clones listed, 93% were seen once. Sequencing was performed on naive CD4+ T cells from PBMCs. Subset of the sample: CD45RA+ positively selected. These receptors were obtained from a man between 18 and 29 years old in good health. Some clones in this sample may be carry-over from other donors' samples.

V and J are TRBV6-1 and TRBJ2-3; D unresolved. Trimming cost V 9 bases and J 2 bases, with 18 bases left between them. The CDR3 contains 15 residues. The V gene's germline CDR1 is MNHNS and CDR2 SASEGT. CDR3 sequence: CASTPLHRNTDTQYF. The CDR3 coding sequence is TGTGCCAGTACCCCCCTTCACAGAAACACAGATACGCAGTATTTT.

The rearrangement links TRBV20-1 to TRBJ2-7, with D tentatively TRBD2 (5 bases). The V end lost 5 bases, the J end lost 6 bases, and 11 bases lay between the germline ends. The CDR3 totals 11 residues. Looked up from germline, CDR1 is DFQATT and CDR2 is SNEGSKA (reference sequence). In DNA, the CDR3 is TGCAGTGCTGCGGGCCGTGGCGAGCAGTACTTC. It codes for CSAAGRGEQYF.

For this clone: Within the sample, other DNA sequences also encode this same CDR3. The rearrangement joins TRBV18 to TRBJ2-7; 8 bases line up with TRBD2. CDR1 and CDR2 (germline): KGHSH, LQKENI. There are 13 residues in the CDR3. V shed 3 bases, J shed 5 bases, and the junction held 3 bases outside the gene matches. As DNA, the CDR3 is TGTGCCAGCTCACCGTCGGGAGGGAACGAGCAGTACTTC. It codes for CASSPSGGNEQYF.

This rearrangement joins TRBV5-5 to TRBJ2-7, with a tentative D call TRBD1 (5 bases). The V end lost 4 bases, the J end lost 6 bases, and 17 bases lay between the germline ends. Germline loops: CDR1 SGHKS, CDR2 YYEKEE (reference sequence). The CDR3 covers 14 residues. CDR3 in amino acids: CASSQQGMNPEQYF. The CDR3 nucleotides read TGTGCCAGCAGCCAGCAGGGAATGAACCCCGAGCAGTACTTC.

This clone has just one count. The chain joins TRBV18 to TRBJ1-2, with a tentative D call TRBD1 (6 bases). The CDR3 sequence is 14 residues long. V was clipped by 4 bases and J by 2 bases, with 11 bases between them. Per germline, CDR1 KGHSH and CDR2 LQKENI. The CDR3 reads CASSHPTGNYGYTF. In DNA, the CDR3 is TGTGCCAGCTCACACCCGACAGGAAACTATGGCTACACCTTC.

The CDR3 DNA follows: TGTGCCAGCAGCCCGGGACAGAGAGTCTCCTACGAGCAGTACTTC. It encodes CASSPGQRVSYEQYF. The chain recombines TRBV7-9 with TRBJ2-7; TRBD1 aligns across 7 bases. Trimming removed 5 bases from V and 0 bases from J; junction bases left unmatched: 7. CDR3 length equals 15 residues. Germline V gives CDR1 SEHNR, CDR2 FQNEAQ (reference sequence).

In this sample, this clone turned up once. The chain links TRBV7-8 to TRBJ1-6; 9 bases match TRBD1. The CDR3 runs to 15 residues. Germline CDR1 is SGHVS and CDR2 is FQNEAQ. V was pared by 1 base and J by 10 bases, with 5 bases of the junction left unmatched. The CDR3 protein is CASSLEGQGRSPLHF. In DNA, the CDR3 is TGTGCCAGCAGCTTAGAGGGACAGGGAAGGTCACCCCTCCACTTT.